The rows below give T cell receptor delta chains drawn from one sample of a study of Vδ1+ human thymocytes. TCRdb re-called the multiplex PCR reads through CATT. The sample yields 50,000 to 75,000 delta-chain clones, around 15% seen once. Material for sequencing was Vdelta1+ gamma-delta thymocytes from the thymus. Every receptor here comes from a girl under three years old who had congenital heart surgery. Both conserved end residues are trimmed from each CDR3. D genes are given only for firm matches. Clone size is shown for a subset of rows, as once, few, many or a class of expanded clone.

>-|TRDV1|TRDD3|TRDJ1
ALGELRAPALGGDQYTDKLI
>few|TRDV1|TRDD3|TRDJ1
ALGDGLSSPWGSDYTDKLI
>-|TRDV1|-|TRDJ1
ALGELLSTIREDTDKLI
>-|TRDV1|-|TRDJ1
ALGEPPARRTGLI
>-|TRDV1|-|TRDJ1
ALVPGRDGIGDPYTDKLI
>few|TRDV1|TRDD3|TRDJ1
ALGDPLGDTGYTDKLI
>few|TRDV1|TRDD3|TRDJ1
ALGDPGANPTTGDTDQGYTDKLI
>few|TRDV1|-|TRDJ1
ALGESGRLI
>few|TRDV1|-|TRDJ1
ALGASGQEPDKLI
>few|TRDV1|TRDD3|TRDJ1
ALGELEGDTRTTDKLI
>-|TRDV1|TRDD2|TRDJ1
ALGERVPTDGAVYADKLI
>few|TRDV1|TRDD3|TRDJ1
ALGESPAGGRYTDKLI